This T cell receptor (beta chain) was identified during a study of OX40 agonist ivuxolimab in advanced cancers. Study-wide results and limits: Averaging showed that CD8+ T cells had more expanded clones than CD4+ did.

After removal of 0 bases from V and 12 bases from J, the junction contained 9 bases not matched to a gene. Germline CDR1 reads SGDLS; CDR2 reads YYNGEE. CDR3 length: 14 amino acids. Patients were ruled out by autoimmune disease history or systemic immunosuppression. About this clone itself: Its antigen is as yet unknown.

Sequencing was performed with immunoSEQ multiplex PCR; in TCRdb, only in-frame clones are kept and a portion is missing. The sample has some 41,000 clones, just under 90% seen once. The genes are TRBV9 and TRBJ2-1, with 7 nucleotides matching TRBD2. This specimen consisted of CD4+ or CD8+ T cells sorted from blood, obtained in a trial of the OX40 agonist ivuxolimab. The TCR sequence derives from an adult with an advanced solid tumor such as melanoma, head and neck, liver or kidney cancer. The CDR3 region is CASSVEGSGLTQFF. In nucleotides, the CDR3 is TGTGCCAGCAGCGTAGAGGGTAGCGGGCTCACGCAGTTCTTC. The variable domain in full, completed from reference TRBV9 and TRBJ2-1, reads DSGVTQTPKHLITATGQRVTLRCSPRSGDLSVYWYQQSLDQGLQFLIQYYNGEERAKGNILERFSAQQFPDLHSELNLSSLELGDSALYFCASSVEGSGLTQFFGPGTRLTVL.